The clone carrying this TCR beta chain was counted only a few times. What it binds is unknown. The data were obtained in a study of blood T cell dynamics during melanoma immunotherapy. On the study more broadly: Standard first-line treatment here was pembrolizumab or nivolumab plus ipilimumab in metastatic melanoma. Whole-study results and caveats: PBMC repertoires of eventual disease-control patients split at W3 into clonality or diversity gains.

DNA loading was fixed at approximately 0.35 ug for all bulk PBMC samples. Libraries were prepared by immunoSEQ multiplex PCR; TCRdb keeps only in-frame clonotypes and omits some of them. The sample has approximately 17,000 clones, nearly 90% seen once. Germline V lookup: CDR1 SGHRS, CDR2 YFSETQ. This CDR3 spans 14 amino acids. Trimming took off 4 bases at V and 0 bases at J, with 11 bases between the two ends. The time point denotes: week 3, after first cycle of checkpoint inhibitor. Patients with prior systemic cancer treatment, concomitant immunosuppressants, or other active malignancies were excluded.

The receptor's source is a human donor with melanoma. This material consisted of blood, taken from a patient treated with checkpoint blockade. This chain links TRBV5-1 with TRBJ2-7; D may be TRBD1 (7 bases). The chain's CDR3 is CASSPRGDSYEQYF. The CDR3 DNA is TGCGCCAGCAGCCCCAGGGGGGACTCCTACGAGCAGTACTTC.